What follows is one T cell receptor (beta chain) and its context. The data are from a study of blood T cell repertoires in COVID-19. Assay: immunoSEQ multiplex PCR; the TCRdb copy retains only in-frame clones and omits some. The data show about 250,000 clones, over 70% seen once. The TCR sequence derives from a woman between 40 and 50 years old who had been exposed to COVID-19. The sample taken for sequencing was PBMCs or T cells enriched from blood (not recorded which).

The CDR3 DNA sequence: TGTGCCAGCAGTCCCGGACAGGGGCTTAGCACAGATACGCAGTATTTT. This encodes CASSPGQGLSTDTQYF. The J gene is TRBJ2-3, the V gene TRBV28; 9 nucleotides line up with TRBD1. CDR3 length: 16 amino acids. Germline V lookup: CDR1 MDHEN, CDR2 SYDVKM. V was pared by 5 bases and J by 0 bases, with 6 bases of the junction left unmatched. The entire variable domain, with the rest obtained from reference TRBV28 and TRBJ2-3, is as follows: DVKVTQSSRYLVKRTGEKVFLECVQDMDHENMFWYRQDPGLGLRLIYFSYDVKMKEKGDIPEGYSVSREKKERFSLILESASTNQTSMYLCASSPGQGLSTDTQYFGPGTRLTVL.